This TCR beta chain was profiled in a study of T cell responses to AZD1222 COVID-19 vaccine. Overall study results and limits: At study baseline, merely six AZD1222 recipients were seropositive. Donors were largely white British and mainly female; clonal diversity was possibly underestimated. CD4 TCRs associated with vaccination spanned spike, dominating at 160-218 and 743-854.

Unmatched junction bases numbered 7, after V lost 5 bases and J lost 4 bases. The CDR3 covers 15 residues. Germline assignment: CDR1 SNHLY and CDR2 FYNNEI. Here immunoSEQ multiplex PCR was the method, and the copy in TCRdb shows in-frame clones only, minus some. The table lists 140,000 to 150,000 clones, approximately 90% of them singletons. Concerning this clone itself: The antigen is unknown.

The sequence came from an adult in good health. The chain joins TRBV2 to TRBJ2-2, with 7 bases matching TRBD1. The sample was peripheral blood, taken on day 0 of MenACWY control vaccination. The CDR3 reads CASSFRTGFTGELFF. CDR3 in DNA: TGTGCCAGCAGTTTTAGGACAGGATTCACCGGGGAGCTGTTTTTT.